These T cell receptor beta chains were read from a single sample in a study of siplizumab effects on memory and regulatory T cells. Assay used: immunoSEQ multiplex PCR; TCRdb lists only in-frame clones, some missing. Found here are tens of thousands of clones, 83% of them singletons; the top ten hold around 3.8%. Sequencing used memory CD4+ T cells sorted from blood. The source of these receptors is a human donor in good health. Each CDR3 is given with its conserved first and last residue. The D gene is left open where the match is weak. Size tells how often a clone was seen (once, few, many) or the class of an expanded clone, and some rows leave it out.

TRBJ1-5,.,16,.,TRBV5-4,CASSTNFSGIFEPQHF,TGTGCCAGCAGTACGAACTTTTCTGGGATTTTCGAGCCCCAGCATTTT
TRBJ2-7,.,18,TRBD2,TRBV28,CASSSNPETSGLSYEQYF,TGTGCCAGCAGTTCCAACCCTGAGACTAGCGGGCTCTCCTACGAGCAGTACTTC
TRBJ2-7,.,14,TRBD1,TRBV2,CASSYQGQDYEQYF,TGTGCCAGCAGTTATCAGGGACAGGACTACGAGCAGTACTTC
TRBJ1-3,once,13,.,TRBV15,CATEREIGNTIYF,TGTGCCACCGAAAGGGAAATTGGAAACACCATATATTTT
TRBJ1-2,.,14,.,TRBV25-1,CASSDRESNYGYTF,TGTGCCAGCAGTGATCGGGAATCTAACTATGGCTACACCTTC
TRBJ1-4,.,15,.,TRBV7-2,CASSLGTWGNEKLFF,TGTGCCAGCAGCCTTGGGACGTGGGGGAATGAAAAACTGTTTTTT
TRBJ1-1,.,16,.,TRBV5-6,CASSLATGLQNTEAFF,TGTGCCAGCAGCTTGGCGACAGGCCTCCAGAACACTGAAGCTTTCTTT
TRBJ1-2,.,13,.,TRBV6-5,CASERANNYGYTF,TGTGCCAGCGAACGGGCCAATAACTATGGCTACACCTTC
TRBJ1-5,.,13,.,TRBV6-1,CATRIGGGQPQHF,TGTGCCACCCGCATCGGGGGTGGCCAGCCCCAGCATTTT
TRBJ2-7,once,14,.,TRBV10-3,CAIAGGTGFYEQYF,TGTGCCATCGCCGGAGGGACCGGGTTTTACGAGCAGTACTTC
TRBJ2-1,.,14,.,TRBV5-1,CASSPGLQRGEQFF,TGCGCCAGCAGCCCGGGACTCCAACGGGGTGAGCAGTTCTTC
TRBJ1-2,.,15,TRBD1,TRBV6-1,CASSLRTGDNYGYTF,TGTGCCAGCAGTTTAAGGACAGGGGACAACTATGGCTACACCTTC
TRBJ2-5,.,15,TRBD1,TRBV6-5,CASSFQDRGWETQYF,TGTGCCAGCAGTTTCCAGGACAGGGGATGGGAGACCCAGTACTTC
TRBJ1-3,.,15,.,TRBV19,CASSSAGETGNTIYF,TGTGCCAGTAGTTCGGCAGGGGAAACTGGAAACACCATATATTTT
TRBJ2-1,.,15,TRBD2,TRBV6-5,CASSYRAGGKVEQFF,TGTGCCAGCAGTTACCGGGCGGGAGGGAAGGTTGAGCAGTTCTTC
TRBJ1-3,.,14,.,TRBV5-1,CASSPASSGNTIYF,TGCGCCAGCAGCCCGGCTAGCTCTGGAAACACCATATATTTT
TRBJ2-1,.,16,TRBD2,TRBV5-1,CASSPPRLAGNNEQFF,TGCGCCAGCAGCCCGCCCCGATTAGCGGGGAACAATGAGCAGTTCTTC
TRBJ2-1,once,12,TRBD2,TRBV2,CAGTSGGGEQFF,TGTGCCGGGACTAGCGGGGGTGGAGAGCAGTTCTTC
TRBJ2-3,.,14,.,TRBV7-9,CASSFRQGADTQYF,TGTGCCAGCAGCTTTCGGCAGGGTGCAGATACGCAGTATTTT
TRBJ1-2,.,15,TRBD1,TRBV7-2,CASSFYLTGSGGYTF,TGTGCCAGCAGCTTTTATTTGACAGGGAGCGGTGGCTACACCTTC
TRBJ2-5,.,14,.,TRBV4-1,CASSRDSSTETQYF,TGCGCCAGCAGCCGGGACTCTAGCACAGAGACCCAGTACTTC
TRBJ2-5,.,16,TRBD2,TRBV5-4,CASSLGLAGGQETQYF,TGTGCCAGCAGCTTGGGTCTAGCGGGGGGACAAGAGACCCAGTACTTC
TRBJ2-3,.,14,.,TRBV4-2,CASSQGYDTDTQYF,TGTGCCAGCAGCCAAGGTTACGACACAGATACGCAGTATTTT
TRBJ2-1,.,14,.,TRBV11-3,CASSLSGSHNEQFF,TGTGCCAGCAGCTTATCCGGGAGCCACAATGAGCAGTTCTTC
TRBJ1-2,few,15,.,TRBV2,CASSARTGVSDGYTF,TGTGCCAGCAGTGCGAGGACGGGAGTATCGGATGGCTACACCTTC
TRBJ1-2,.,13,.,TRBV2,CASTFLGEEGYTF,TGTGCCAGCACTTTTTTAGGGGAGGAAGGCTACACCTTC
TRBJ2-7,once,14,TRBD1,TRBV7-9,CASSYGQGFNEQYF,TGTGCCAGCAGCTATGGACAGGGGTTTAACGAGCAGTACTTC
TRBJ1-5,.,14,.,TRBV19,CASNGQYPNQPQHF,TGTGCCAGTAATGGGCAGTATCCAAATCAGCCCCAGCATTTT
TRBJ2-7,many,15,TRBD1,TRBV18,CASSPDREISYEQYF,TGTGCCAGCTCACCGGACAGGGAAATTTCTTACGAGCAGTACTTC
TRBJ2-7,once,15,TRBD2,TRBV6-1,CASSRGGNGAYEQYF,TGTGCCAGCAGTCGGGGGGGGAACGGAGCCTACGAGCAGTACTTC
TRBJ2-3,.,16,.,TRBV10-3,CAISERGSGSTDTQYF,TGTGCCATCAGTGAAAGAGGAAGCGGGAGCACAGATACGCAGTATTTT
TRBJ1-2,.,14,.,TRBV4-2,CASSQSNTGYGYTF,TGTGCCAGCAGCCAATCGAATACAGGGTATGGCTACACCTTC
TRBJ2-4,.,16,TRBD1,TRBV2,CASGDGQGGAKNIQYF,TGTGCCAGCGGGGACGGACAGGGGGGAGCCAAAAACATTCAGTACTTC
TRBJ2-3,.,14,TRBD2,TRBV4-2,CASSQAAGRVGQYF,TGTGCCAGCAGCCAAGCAGCGGGGAGGGTGGGGCAGTATTTT
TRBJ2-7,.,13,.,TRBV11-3,CASSLEAKNEQYF,TGTGCCAGCAGCCTCGAAGCCAAGAACGAGCAGTACTTC
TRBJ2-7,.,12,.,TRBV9,CASSVGRGEQYF,TGTGCCAGCAGCGTAGGAAGAGGGGAGCAGTACTTC
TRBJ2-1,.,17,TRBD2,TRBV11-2,CASSPNPSGGAYNEQFF,TGTGCCAGCAGCCCCAACCCTAGCGGGGGGGCCTACAATGAGCAGTTCTTC
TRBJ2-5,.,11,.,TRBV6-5,CASSGLGTQYF,TGTGCCAGCAGTGGTCTGGGGACCCAGTACTTC
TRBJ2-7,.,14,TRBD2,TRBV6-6,CASSYSSGRDEQYF,TGTGCCAGCAGTTACTCGAGCGGGAGGGACGAGCAGTACTTC
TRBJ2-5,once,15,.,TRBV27,CASRPYRTAQETQYF,TGTGCCAGCAGGCCCTACCGTACGGCACAAGAGACCCAGTACTTC
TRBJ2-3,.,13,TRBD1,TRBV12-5,CASGDRGPDTQYF,TGTGCTAGTGGCGACAGGGGGCCAGATACGCAGTATTTT
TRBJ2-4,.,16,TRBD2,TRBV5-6,CASSLVAGGRSDIQYF,TGTGCCAGCAGCTTGGTGGCGGGAGGGCGCTCGGACATTCAGTACTTC
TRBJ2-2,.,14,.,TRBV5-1,CATSFGMNTGELFF,TGCGCCACCTCTTTTGGGATGAACACCGGGGAGCTGTTTTTT
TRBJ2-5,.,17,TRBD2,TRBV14,CASSQDITSGSRETQYF,TGTGCCAGCAGCCAAGATATAACTAGCGGGAGTCGGGAGACCCAGTACTTC
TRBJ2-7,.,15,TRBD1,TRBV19,CASSIGGQGAYEQYF,TGTGCCAGTAGTATCGGAGGACAGGGGGCCTACGAGCAGTACTTC
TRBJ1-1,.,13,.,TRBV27,CASSLGGVTEAFF,TGTGCCAGCAGTTTAGGTGGGGTCACTGAAGCTTTCTTT
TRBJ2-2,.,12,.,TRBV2,CASTGSGGELFF,TGTGCCAGCACAGGGTCCGGCGGGGAGCTGTTTTTT
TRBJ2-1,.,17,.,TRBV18,CASSPFGGPSIGNEQFF,TGTGCCAGCTCACCATTCGGGGGCCCCAGTATAGGCAATGAGCAGTTCTTC
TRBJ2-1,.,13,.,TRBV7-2,CASSYAEAGEQFF,TGTGCCAGCAGCTACGCCGAGGCGGGTGAGCAGTTCTTC
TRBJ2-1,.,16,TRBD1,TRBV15,CATRREGTGGRNEQFF,TGTGCCACCAGGAGAGAGGGGACAGGGGGACGCAATGAGCAGTTCTTC
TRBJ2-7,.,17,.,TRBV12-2,CASRLAVLAGESYEQYF,TGTGCAAGTCGCTTAGCGGTATTAGCGGGAGAATCCTACGAGCAGTACTTC
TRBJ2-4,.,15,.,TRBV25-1,CASSESRAAKNIQYF,TGTGCCAGCAGTGAATCCAGGGCGGCCAAAAACATTCAGTACTTC
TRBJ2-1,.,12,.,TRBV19,CASSVGVGEQFF,TGTGCCAGTAGTGTAGGGGTCGGTGAGCAGTTCTTC
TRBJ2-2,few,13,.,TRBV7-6,CASSFGHTGELFF,TGTGCCAGCAGCTTTGGTCACACCGGGGAGCTGTTTTTT
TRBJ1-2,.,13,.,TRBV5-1,CASSFDLNYGYTF,TGCGCCAGCAGCTTCGACCTTAACTATGGCTACACCTTC
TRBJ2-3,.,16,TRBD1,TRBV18,CASSPPRAGGESTQYF,TGTGCCAGCTCACCACCGAGGGCAGGGGGAGAGAGTACGCAGTATTTT